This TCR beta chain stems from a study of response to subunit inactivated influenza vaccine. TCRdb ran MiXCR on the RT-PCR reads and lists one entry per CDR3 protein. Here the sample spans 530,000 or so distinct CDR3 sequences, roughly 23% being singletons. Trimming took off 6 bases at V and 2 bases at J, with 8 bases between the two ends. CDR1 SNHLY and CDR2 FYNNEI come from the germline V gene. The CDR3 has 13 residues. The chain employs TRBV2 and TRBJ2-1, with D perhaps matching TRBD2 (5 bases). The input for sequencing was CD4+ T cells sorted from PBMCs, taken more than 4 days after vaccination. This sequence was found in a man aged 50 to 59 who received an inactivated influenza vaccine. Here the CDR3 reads CASRVGTYNEQFF. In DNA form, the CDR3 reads TGTGCCAGCAGGGTCGGGACCTACAATGAGCAGTTCTTC.